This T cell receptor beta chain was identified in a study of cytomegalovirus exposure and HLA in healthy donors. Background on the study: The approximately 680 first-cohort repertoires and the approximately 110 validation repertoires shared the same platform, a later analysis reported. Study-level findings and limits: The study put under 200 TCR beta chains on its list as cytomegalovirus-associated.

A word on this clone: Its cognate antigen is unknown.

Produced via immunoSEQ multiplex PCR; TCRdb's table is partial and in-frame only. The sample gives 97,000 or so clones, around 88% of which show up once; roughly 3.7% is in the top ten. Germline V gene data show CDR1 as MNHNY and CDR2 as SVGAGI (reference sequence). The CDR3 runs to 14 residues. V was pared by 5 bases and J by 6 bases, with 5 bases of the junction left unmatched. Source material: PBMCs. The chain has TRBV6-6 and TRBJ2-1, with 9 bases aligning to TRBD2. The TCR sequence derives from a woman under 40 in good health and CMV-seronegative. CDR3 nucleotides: TGTGCCAGCAGTCCAGCGGGGGGTGGCAATGAGCAGTTCTTC. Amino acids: CASSPAGGGNEQFF.